This TCR beta chain was documented in a study of T cells expressing NK-cell markers. The overall study: It was sorted CD3+CD56+NKG2C+, CD3+CD56+NKG2C- and CD3+CD56-NKG2C+ T cells that supplied the TCR beta repertoires. One of eight sequenced donors was HCMV-seronegative; the other seven were seropositive. Findings and limits, study-wide: In several donors, dominant clonotypes made up roughly 25-60.1% of CD3+CD56-NKG2C+ cells.

The authors generated TCR beta cDNA through 5'RACE template switching with UMIs. TCRdb processed the 5' RACE reads again and assigns one entry to each CDR3 protein, with no DNA. Recorded for this sample: about 260,000 distinct CDR3 sequences. CDR1 is DFQATT, CDR2 SNEGSKA, per germline (reference sequence). The CDR3 has 17 amino acids. About this clonotype: Its antigen remains unknown.

The sequenced sample was blood T cells: a sorted CD56 or NKG2C T cell subset, CD4+ or CD8+ T cells, or bulk PBMC T cells (not recorded which). This rearrangement joins TRBV20-1 to TRBJ2-5; TCRdb reports TRBD2, a call that lacks DNA to check it against. The sequence was collected from a man aged 18 to 29 in good health. Here the CDR3 reads CSAMGWLGPPSQETQYF.